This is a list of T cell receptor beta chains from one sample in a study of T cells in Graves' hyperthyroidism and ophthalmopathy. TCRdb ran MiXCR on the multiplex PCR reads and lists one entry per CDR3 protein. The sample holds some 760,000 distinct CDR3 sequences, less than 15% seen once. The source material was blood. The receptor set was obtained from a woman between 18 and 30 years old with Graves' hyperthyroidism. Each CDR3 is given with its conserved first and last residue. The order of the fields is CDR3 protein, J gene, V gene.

CDR3 protein: CAWGGGVRASWVTEAFF; J gene: TRBJ1-1; V gene: TRBV30
CDR3 protein: CASGGTSGRGGNEQFF; J gene: TRBJ2-1; V gene: TRBV12-5
CDR3 protein: CASSLTRTGATNEKLFF; J gene: TRBJ1-4; V gene: TRBV7-8
CDR3 protein: CASSLAPGVGQPQHF; J gene: TRBJ1-5; V gene: TRBV12-3/TRBV12-4
CDR3 protein: CASTEPGIDGELFF; J gene: TRBJ2-2; V gene: TRBV2
CDR3 protein: CSVEDRRASGGTDTQYF; J gene: TRBJ2-3; V gene: TRBV29-1
CDR3 protein: CASSLSGLPTDTQYF; J gene: TRBJ2-3; V gene: TRBV7-3
CDR3 protein: CASSREGLEQYF; J gene: TRBJ2-7; V gene: TRBV7-2
CDR3 protein: CASSFNSGRANEQFF; J gene: TRBJ2-1; V gene: TRBV5-1
CDR3 protein: CATSRANSGNQPQHF; J gene: TRBJ1-5; V gene: TRBV15
CDR3 protein: CASSQVRGAANYGYTF; J gene: TRBJ1-2; V gene: TRBV4-3
CDR3 protein: CASSVMTGLRTGELFF; J gene: TRBJ2-2; V gene: TRBV11-2
CDR3 protein: CASHKGVAGIGELFF; J gene: TRBJ2-2; V gene: TRBV6-1
CDR3 protein: CASSYGTGGGTGELFF; J gene: TRBJ2-2; V gene: TRBV7-8
CDR3 protein: CASSLNRGVDSGNTIYF; J gene: TRBJ1-3; V gene: TRBV7-8
CDR3 protein: CASSYGGTDTQYF; J gene: TRBJ2-3; V gene: TRBV6-2/TRBV6-3
CDR3 protein: CAWSVAGGPYEQYF; J gene: TRBJ2-7; V gene: TRBV30
CDR3 protein: CASSLVGGGPYNEQFF; J gene: TRBJ2-1; V gene: TRBV11-2
CDR3 protein: CASSLTGLGYNEQFF; J gene: TRBJ2-1; V gene: TRBV13
CDR3 protein: CASSYQREGPYEQYF; J gene: TRBJ2-7; V gene: TRBV5-1
CDR3 protein: CASIGTGYHEQYF; J gene: TRBJ2-7; V gene: TRBV2
CDR3 protein: CASNIQGTSTDTQYF; J gene: TRBJ2-3; V gene: TRBV2
CDR3 protein: CASRAGTVQETQYF; J gene: TRBJ2-5; V gene: TRBV7-9
CDR3 protein: CASSEKSGLMRREQFF; J gene: TRBJ2-1; V gene: TRBV2
CDR3 protein: CASTRLAGRQETQYF; J gene: TRBJ2-5; V gene: TRBV6-1